The 28 T cell receptor beta chains below were found in one sample sequenced in a study of CD8+ T cells in alopecia areata. Following extraction, RNA underwent reverse transcription to cDNA, which served as the sequencing template. Sequencing was performed with immunoSEQ multiplex PCR; in TCRdb, only in-frame clones are kept and a portion is missing. The sample consists of 200,000 to 250,000 clones, 55% to 70% of them appearing once. The treatment is: oral pan-JAK inhibitor, 5-10 mg twice daily. Specimen: CD4+ T cells sorted from blood, collected at week 4, from a patient treated with tofacitinib. These receptors all come from a human donor with alopecia areata.

The chain has TRBV2 and TRBJ2-5; perhaps TRBD1 as D (5 bases). Germline lookup yields CDR1 SNHLY and CDR2 FYNNEI. This CDR3 contains 13 residues. Trimming pared 7 bases from V and 1 base from J, leaving 10 bases between. The CDR3 loop is CASTVRAQETQYF. The CDR3, as DNA: TGTGCCAGCACTGTCAGGGCCCAAGAGACCCAGTACTTC. Full variable domain (outside the CDR3, taken from reference TRBV2 and TRBJ2-5): EPEVTQTPSHQVTQMGQEVILRCVPISNHLYFYWYRQILGQKVEFLVSFYNNEISEKSEIFDDQFSVERPDGSNFTLKIRSTKLEDSAMYFCASTVRAQETQYFGPGTRLLVL.

The genes are TRBV29-1 and TRBJ1-6; D remains ambiguous. The CDR3 runs to 13 residues. Germline V gene sequence: CDR1 SQVTM, CDR2 ANQGSEA. Trimming removed 4 bases from V and 5 bases from J, with 9 bases in between. The CDR3 spells CSVAYSDNSPLHF. The CDR3 DNA follows: TGCAGCGTTGCGTATAGCGATAATTCACCCCTCCACTTT.

The rearrangement links TRBV7-9 to TRBJ1-5; the D is unclear. V was trimmed by 2 bases and J by 1 base, leaving 6 bases between them. The germline V gene encodes CDR1 SEHNR and CDR2 FQNEAQ (reference sequence). This CDR3 has 14 amino acids. The CDR3 DNA sequence: TGTGCCAGCAGCTTACTTGGAAGCAATCAGCCCCAGCATTTT. It translates to CASSLLGSNQPQHF. Variable domain in full (rest from reference TRBV7-9 and TRBJ1-5): DTGVSQNPRHKITKRGQNVTFRCDPISEHNRLYWYRQTLGQGPEFLTYFQNEAQLEKSRLLSDRFSAERPKGSFSTLEIQRTEQGDSAMYLCASSLLGSNQPQHFGDGTRLSIL.

The chain joins TRBV29-1 to TRBJ2-3; D is perhaps TRBD2 (5 bases). Per germline, CDR1 SQVTM and CDR2 ANQGSEA. CDR3 length: 13 residues. V dropped 5 bases and J dropped 1 base, with 10 bases sitting between them. The CDR3 DNA reads TGCAGCGTTTCTCACGGGGGCACAGATACGCAGTATTTT. Translation: CSVSHGGTDTQYF.

The chain recombines TRBV11-2 with TRBJ2-3; D remains ambiguous. CDR3 length: 11 residues. The V gene's germline CDR1 is SGHAT and CDR2 FQNNGV. The ends were cut back, 4 bases at V and 8 bases at J, with 7 bases in the middle. CDR3 nucleotide sequence: TGTGCCAGCAGCTCCTCGGTTACGCAGTATTTT. This encodes CASSSSVTQYF.

The genes are TRBV5-4 and TRBJ1-1; tentative D call: TRBD1 (5 bases). The CDR3 covers 18 residues. Trimming pared 4 bases from V and 4 bases from J, leaving 26 bases between. Germline V lookup: CDR1 SGHNT, CDR2 YYREEE (reference sequence). The CDR3 region has the DNA TGTGCCAGCAGCCTCCCGGGGGGTTTGTTTCGTTTTGGCACTGAAGCTTTCTTT. This translates into CASSLPGGLFRFGTEAFF.

This clone was detected once. The V and J genes are TRBV29-1 and TRBJ2-7; perhaps TRBD1 as D (6 bases). Germline assignment: CDR1 SQVTM and CDR2 ANQGSEA. V was pared by 6 bases and J by 0 bases, with 15 bases between. The CDR3 has 14 amino acids. CDR3 amino acids: CSVLKGTSSYEQYF. The CDR3 DNA sequence: TGCAGCGTCCTCAAGGGGACATCCTCCTACGAGCAGTACTTC.

The J gene is TRBJ2-3, the V gene TRBV7-2, with D uncertain. Trimming took 4 bases from V and 7 from J, leaving 6 bases between them. CDR3 length: 11 residues. Per germline, CDR1 SGHTA and CDR2 FQGNSA. CDR3 in amino acids: CASSSSYTQYF. Written as DNA, the CDR3 is TGTGCCAGCAGCTCCTCGTATACGCAGTATTTT.

The chain has TRBV29-1 and TRBJ2-3, with TRBD2 as a possible D gene (6 bases). This CDR3 is 12 amino acids long. Germline V gene sequence: CDR1 SQVTM, CDR2 ANQGSEA. The V end was cut by 7 bases, the J end by 0 bases, with 8 bases between. This CDR3 is CSEGGSTDTQYF. For the CDR3, the DNA is TGCAGCGAAGGAGGGAGCACAGATACGCAGTATTTT.

J is TRBJ2-1 and V is TRBV18; TRBD2 aligns across 10 bases. Trimming at V came to 5 bases and at J to 5 bases, leaving 9 bases not matched to a gene. The CDR3 has 16 residues. Germline V gives CDR1 KGHSH, CDR2 LQKENI. Here the CDR3 DNA reads TGTGCCAGCTCATCCGGTTGGACTAGCGGAAACAATGAGCAGTTCTTC. The encoded protein is CASSSGWTSGNNEQFF.

The rearrangement uses TRBV27 and TRBJ1-6; no definite D call. The CDR3 is 13 amino acids. Looked up from germline, CDR1 is MNHEY and CDR2 is SMNVEV (reference sequence). Trimming cost V 2 bases and J 6 bases, with 5 bases left between them. CDR3 bases: TGTGCCAGCAGTTTACGGCCTAATTCACCCCTCCACTTT. Its translation: CASSLRPNSPLHF.

This clone was counted a few times. The V and J genes are TRBV9 and TRBJ1-1; a possible D gene is TRBD1 (5 bases). V was shortened by 0 bases and J by 4 bases, with 10 bases between the two germline ends. The CDR3 runs 14 residues. Germline values: CDR1 SGDLS, CDR2 YYNGEE. The DNA of the CDR3 is TGTGCCAGCAGCGTAGAGGGGCGGGGCACTGAAGCTTTCTTT. It encodes CASSVEGRGTEAFF.

This clone came up a few times. Other nucleotide sequences in the sample specify the same CDR3. The chain recombines TRBV5-1 with TRBJ2-5; TRBD2 agrees at 7 bases. Per the germline V gene, CDR1 is SGHRS and CDR2 is YFSETQ. V shed 2 bases and J 5 bases; nucleotides not matched to a gene: 3. The CDR3 has 13 residues. The CDR3 protein is CASSLSGEETQYF. The CDR3, as DNA: TGCGCCAGCAGCTTAAGCGGGGAGGAGACCCAGTACTTC. The complete variable domain, with remaining parts taken from reference TRBV5-1 and TRBJ2-5, reads KAGVTQTPRYLIKTRGQQVTLSCSPISGHRSVSWYQQTPGQGLQFLFEYFSETQRNKGNFPGRFSGRQFSNSRSEMNVSTLELGDSALYLCASSLSGEETQYFGPGTRLLVL.

The V gene is TRBV6-1, the J gene TRBJ1-2; tentative D call: TRBD1 (6 bases). Deletions cut 8 bases from V and 6 bases from J, with 16 bases between. The V gene's germline CDR1 is MNHNS and CDR2 SASEGT. This CDR3 has 13 residues. As DNA, the CDR3 is TGTGCCAGCCGATCTACAGGGTTTAATGGCTACACCTTC. The encoded protein is CASRSTGFNGYTF.

This clone came up a few times. The chain links TRBV7-8 to TRBJ1-3; no firm D call. V was shortened by 5 bases and J by 0 bases, with 11 bases between the two germline ends. Germline V CDR1 and CDR2: SGHVS, FQNEAQ. This CDR3 has 15 residues. The CDR3 DNA reads TGTGCCAGCAGCCCCCGACGGGACTCTGGAAACACCATATATTTT. This sequence encodes CASSPRRDSGNTIYF.

As regards this clone: The junction shows a germline mismatch at one end, possibly a read error. The CDR3 reads CSAYSQGMHFF. The CDR3, as DNA: TGCAGCGCATATTCCCAGGGTATGCATTTTTTT. The chain uses TRBV29-1 and TRBJ1-5, with D possibly TRBD1 on 5 matching bases. Germline V lookup: CDR1 SQVTM, CDR2 ANQGSEA. The CDR3 loop spans 11 amino acids.

The chain is built from TRBV27 and TRBJ1-6; TRBD1 matches 11 bases. The CDR3 loop spans 19 amino acids. Trimming cost V 3 bases and J 1 base; bases outside gene matches: 8. Germline assignment: CDR1 MNHEY and CDR2 SMNVEV (reference sequence). CDR3 sequence (DNA): TGTGCCAGCAGTTTTCGGACAGGGGGCTCGTCGTCCTATAATTCACCCCTCCACTTT. Amino acids: CASSFRTGGSSSYNSPLHF.

The chain links TRBV2 to TRBJ2-3; possibly TRBD1 for D (5 bases). Germline assignment: CDR1 SNHLY and CDR2 FYNNEI. The CDR3 covers 14 residues. Trimming left V 4 bases short and J 0 bases short, with 8 bases between. The CDR3 sequence: CASSGGISTDTQYF. The CDR3 DNA sequence: TGTGCCAGCAGTGGGGGCATTAGCACAGATACGCAGTATTTT.

The chain carries TRBV7-9 and TRBJ1-6; possible D gene TRBD1, 5 bases. The V and J ends lost 5 bases and 7 bases respectively, with 15 bases between them. CDR3 length: 15 amino acids. Germline V lookup: CDR1 SEHNR, CDR2 FQNEAQ (reference sequence). This CDR3 is CASSQTGGSNSPLHF. In nucleotides, the CDR3 is TGTGCCAGCAGCCAGACGGGGGGAAGCAATTCACCCCTCCACTTT.

This clone turned up a few times. V and J are TRBV5-1 and TRBJ2-7, with no clear D. V was trimmed by 0 bases and J by 6 bases, leaving 10 bases between them. Germline V lookup: CDR1 SGHRS, CDR2 YFSETQ. The CDR3 is 13 amino acids. The CDR3 loop reads CASSLGERGEQYF. CDR3 sequence (DNA): TGCGCCAGCAGCTTGGGAGAGCGTGGCGAGCAGTACTTC.

The chain recombines TRBV7-9 with TRBJ2-7; no clear D. The CDR3 has 14 amino acids. Germline V gene lookup returns CDR1 SEHNR and CDR2 FQNEAQ (reference sequence). Trimming pared 1 base from V and 1 base from J, leaving 8 bases between. The CDR3 sequence is CASSLEGGSYEQYF. The CDR3 bases are TGTGCCAGCAGCTTAGAGGGCGGATCCTACGAGCAGTACTTC.

The chain couples TRBV11-1 to TRBJ2-7; D gene unclear. CDR3 length: 12 amino acids. The ends were cut back, 4 bases at V and 6 bases at J, with 10 bases in the middle. Per the germline V gene, CDR1 is SGHAT and CDR2 is FQDESV (reference sequence). CDR3 nucleotide sequence: TGTGCCAGCAGCTCTAGGTCGGGCGAGCAGTACTTC. It yields the protein CASSSRSGEQYF.

The chain links TRBV5-1 to TRBJ2-1; TRBD2 agrees at 7 bases. Trimming at V came to 3 bases and at J to 5 bases, leaving 11 bases not matched to a gene. The CDR3 spans 16 residues. Germline CDR1 reads SGHRS; CDR2 reads YFSETQ. The CDR3 region has the DNA TGCGCCAGCAGCTCAGCGGGGCCCGACGGGAACAATGAGCAGTTCTTC. Protein: CASSSAGPDGNNEQFF.

Points on this clone: This sample includes further DNA sequences coding for the same CDR3. The chain combines TRBV30 with TRBJ1-5, with D perhaps TRBD1 (5 bases). Germline lookup yields CDR1 GTSNPN and CDR2 SVGIG (reference sequence). V lost 2 bases to trimming and J lost 1 base, with 6 bases between them. The CDR3 is 13 residues long. CDR3 sequence (DNA): TGTGCCTGGAGTAGGGGAAGCAATCAGCCCCAGCATTTT. Encoded protein: CAWSRGSNQPQHF.

The chain has TRBV6-5 and TRBJ2-3; TRBD1 is a possible D gene (7 bases). CDR3 length equals 15 residues. Germline CDR1 MNHEY, CDR2 SVGAGI. Trimming left V 2 bases short and J 6 bases short, with 15 bases between. For the CDR3, the DNA is TGTGCCAGCAGTTACGGACAGGAGGGCCTCGATACGCAGTATTTT. Its protein is CASSYGQEGLDTQYF.

This chain uses TRBV30 with TRBJ2-1, with a tentative D call TRBD2 (5 bases). CDR3 length: 14 residues. The germline V and J ends were trimmed by 4 bases and 6 bases, with 16 bases remaining between them. From germline, CDR1 is GTSNPN and CDR2 SVGIG (reference sequence). The CDR3: CAWNRDSAFNEQFF. The CDR3 DNA is TGTGCCTGGAACCGGGATTCCGCTTTCAATGAGCAGTTCTTC.

This clone was found once. The chain is built from TRBV14 and TRBJ1-6; 10 bases are a match to TRBD1. This CDR3 is built from 16 residues. Trimming took 1 base from V and 9 from J; bases not matched to a gene: 6. Germline lookup yields CDR1 SGHDN and CDR2 FVKESK. The CDR3 sequence is CASSQALGQGSSPLHF. CDR3 sequence (DNA): TGTGCCAGCAGCCAAGCATTGGGACAGGGGAGTTCACCCCTCCACTTT.

The V and J genes are TRBV29-1 and TRBJ2-3; 12 bases map to TRBD2. The junction had 5 bases not matched to a gene; V was cut back by 8 bases and J by 2 bases. The CDR3 is 14 residues long. From germline, CDR1 is SQVTM and CDR2 ANQGSEA. CDR3 region: CSQRLAGATDTQYF. DNA for the CDR3: TGCAGCCAACGACTAGCGGGGGCCACAGATACGCAGTATTTT.